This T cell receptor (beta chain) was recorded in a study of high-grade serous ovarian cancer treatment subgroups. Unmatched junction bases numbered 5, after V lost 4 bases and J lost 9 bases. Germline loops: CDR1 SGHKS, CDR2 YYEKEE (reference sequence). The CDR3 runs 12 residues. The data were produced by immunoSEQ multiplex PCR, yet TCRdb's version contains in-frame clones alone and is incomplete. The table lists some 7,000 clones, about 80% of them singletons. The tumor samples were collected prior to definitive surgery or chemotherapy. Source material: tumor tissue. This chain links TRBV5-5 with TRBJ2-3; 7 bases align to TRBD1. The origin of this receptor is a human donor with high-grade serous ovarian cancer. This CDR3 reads CASSLPGQTQYF. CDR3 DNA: TGTGCCAGCAGCCTCCCGGGACAGACGCAGTATTTT.